These 16 T cell receptor beta chains came from one sample sequenced in a study of shared T cell receptors in the human thymus. The data were produced by immunoSEQ multiplex PCR, yet TCRdb's version contains in-frame clones alone and is incomplete. Here the sample spans about 380,000 clones, approximately 95% being singletons. The specimen was thymocytes. The receptors derive from a human donor.

DNA of the CDR3: TGCGCCAGCAGCCAAGACACCTCGCAGGTAGCGGGAGGAGATACGCAGTATTTT. Translation: CASSQDTSQVAGGDTQYF. The V gene is TRBV4-3, the J gene TRBJ2-3; 10 bases map to TRBD2. The trim removed 0 bases at V and 5 bases at J, leaving 11 bases unmatched. The CDR3 runs 18 residues. Germline-derived CDR1 and CDR2 are LGHNA and YSLEER.

V is TRBV6-5 and J is TRBJ2-3; no definite D call. This CDR3 has 14 residues. The V and J ends lost 1 base and 4 bases respectively, with 9 bases between them. Germline CDR1 MNHEY, CDR2 SVGAGI. In DNA form, the CDR3 reads TGTGCCAGCAGTTACTACCGTTTGGCAGATACGCAGTATTTT. Residues: CASSYYRLADTQYF.

The V gene is TRBV5-1, the J gene TRBJ2-7; D may be TRBD1 or TRBD2 (6 bases each). Trimming removed 1 base from V and 2 bases from J, with 19 bases in between. The CDR3 consists of 17 residues. CDR1 and CDR2 from the germline V gene are SGHRS and YFSETQ. CDR3 bases: TGCGCCAGCAGCTTGTCTTGCGGGACACCCCCCACCTACGAGCAGTACTTC. It codes for CASSLSCGTPPTYEQYF.

This chain joins TRBV19 and TRBJ1-5, with no clear D. In germline, CDR1 is LNHDA, CDR2 SQIVND (reference sequence). There are 13 residues in the CDR3. The V end lost 9 bases, the J end lost 0 bases, and 9 bases lay between the germline ends. This chain's CDR3 is CASLADSNQPQHF. In DNA form, the CDR3 reads TGTGCCAGCCTAGCGGATAGCAATCAGCCCCAGCATTTT.

The chain carries TRBV14 and TRBJ2-1, with D tentatively TRBD1 or TRBD2 (6 bases each). Germline CDR1 SGHDN, CDR2 FVKESK. The length of the CDR3 is 17 residues. Trimming removed 4 bases at V and 0 bases at J, with 16 bases between. The CDR3 nucleotides read TGTGCCAGCAGCCTGACGGGGGACAACTACTCCTACAATGAGCAGTTCTTC. Translation gives CASSLTGDNYSYNEQFF.

V gene TRBV5-1 combines with J gene TRBJ2-7, with 7 bases fitting TRBD2. The CDR3 covers 14 residues. Germline V lookup: CDR1 SGHRS, CDR2 YFSETQ. Unmatched junction bases numbered 4, after V lost 2 bases and J lost 2 bases. The CDR3 DNA follows: TGCGCCAGCAGCTTAGAACGGGGGGCCTACGAGCAGTACTTC. This gives the protein CASSLERGAYEQYF.

This chain uses TRBV19 with TRBJ1-2, with D unresolved. The V end lost 5 bases, the J end lost 2 bases, and 9 bases lay between the germline ends. Germline assignment: CDR1 LNHDA and CDR2 SQIVND (reference sequence). The CDR3 extends over 13 amino acids. The CDR3, as DNA: TGTGCCAGTAGTCTAGGGCAAAACTATGGCTACACCTTC. Its protein product is CASSLGQNYGYTF.

The V call is TRBV19, the J call TRBJ1-5; TRBD1 matches 7 bases. The trim removed 7 bases at V and 6 bases at J, leaving 9 bases unmatched. CDR1 LNHDA and CDR2 SQIVND come from the germline V gene (reference sequence). The length of the CDR3 is 14 residues. CDR3 sequence: CASTPGQATQPQHF. The DNA for the CDR3 is TGTGCCAGTACCCCCGGACAGGCGACTCAGCCCCAGCATTTT.

This clone was counted only a few times. The chain uses TRBV5-1 and TRBJ2-1; D possibly corresponds to TRBD1 (5 bases). CDR3 length: 16 amino acids. Trimming shortened V by 0 bases and J by 5 bases, and 15 bases separated the two germline ends. CDR1 is SGHRS and CDR2 is YFSETQ in the germline V gene. CDR3 protein: CASSLALQGWDNEQFF. CDR3 bases: TGCGCCAGCAGCTTGGCCTTGCAGGGATGGGACAATGAGCAGTTCTTC.

V and J are TRBV28 and TRBJ2-7, with 10 nucleotides matching TRBD2. CDR1 and CDR2 (germline): MDHEN, SYDVKM. The CDR3 is 14 amino acids. The trim removed 5 bases at V and 3 bases at J, leaving 4 bases unmatched. CDR3 sequence reads: CASSLAGVFYEQYF. In nucleotides, the CDR3 is TGTGCCAGCAGTCTAGCGGGAGTTTTCTACGAGCAGTACTTC. Supplemented by reference TRBV28 and TRBJ2-7, the full variable domain reads DVKVTQSSRYLVKRTGEKVFLECVQDMDHENMFWYRQDPGLGLRLIYFSYDVKMKEKGDIPEGYSVSREKKERFSLILESASTNQTSMYLCASSLAGVFYEQYFGPGTRLTVT.

This clone was counted once. The chain recombines TRBV6-1 with TRBJ2-7; maybe TRBD1 (6 bases). The germline V gene has CDR1 MNHNS and CDR2 SASEGT. The CDR3 sequence is 13 residues long. Trimming shortened V by 5 bases and J by 3 bases, and 11 bases separated the two germline ends. The DNA of the CDR3 is TGTGCCAGCAGTAGACAGGTTTACTACGAGCAGTACTTC. The encoded protein is CASSRQVYYEQYF.

The V gene is TRBV28, the J gene TRBJ1-2, with 12 bases fitting TRBD1. CDR3 length: 18 amino acids. Germline CDR1 and CDR2: MDHEN and SYDVKM. V was pared by 4 bases and J by 4 bases, with 13 bases of the junction left unmatched. The DNA of the CDR3 is TGTGCCAGCAGTTCCCGGGGACAGGGGGCCGGGTTTTCCTATGGCTACACCTTC. Protein sequence: CASSSRGQGAGFSYGYTF.

The chain has TRBV30 and TRBJ1-3; D gene unclear. V lost 0 bases and J lost 6, with 18 bases in between. This CDR3 is built from 16 residues. The V gene's germline CDR1 is GTSNPN and CDR2 SVGIG (reference sequence). The CDR3 sequence is CAWSVGYHRWENTIYF. The CDR3 DNA is TGTGCCTGGAGTGTAGGGTATCACCGGTGGGAAAACACCATATATTTT.

The CDR3 sequence: CASSIDRQNTEAFF. In DNA, the CDR3 is TGTGCCAGTAGTATAGACCGACAGAACACTGAAGCTTTCTTT. The chain couples TRBV19 to TRBJ1-1; D ambiguous. This CDR3 region has 14 residues. V was shortened by 0 bases and J by 1 base, with 6 bases between the two germline ends. Germline V lookup: CDR1 LNHDA, CDR2 SQIVND (reference sequence).

J is TRBJ2-7 and V is TRBV5-1; D possibly uses TRBD1 or TRBD2 (5 bases each). CDR1 is SGHRS and CDR2 is YFSETQ in the germline V gene. V was pared by 5 bases and J by 5 bases, with 14 bases between. This CDR3 contains 13 residues. This CDR3 reads CASRGTESNEQYF. The CDR3 coding sequence is TGCGCCAGCAGAGGGACGGAAAGCAACGAGCAGTACTTC.

Written as DNA, the CDR3 is TGTGCCAGCAGCCCAGGGGGAAGGAGAGGAGAGCAGTACTTC. Translated: CASSPGGRRGEQYF. V is TRBV14 and J is TRBJ2-7, with 7 nucleotides matching TRBD1. Trimming cost V 4 bases and J 7 bases; bases outside gene matches: 10. The CDR3 extends over 14 amino acids. The V gene's germline CDR1 is SGHDN and CDR2 FVKESK.